The 20 T cell receptor beta chains presented below share a single source sample, sequenced in a study of shared clonotypes between healthy human individuals. Clones were sequenced by immunoSEQ multiplex PCR, and TCRdb holds only the in-frame ones, with some missing. The sample records around 450,000 clones, roughly 77% being singletons. The specimen sequenced was PBMCs. The receptor source for this set is a woman aged 35 to 49 in good health. Some clones in this sample may be carry-over from other donors' samples.

This clone was picked up one time. The chain couples TRBV5-6 to TRBJ2-2; 8 nucleotides match TRBD1. With 4 bases clipped from V and 6 bases from J, the junction kept 8 bases outside the gene matches. Germline V gives CDR1 SGHDT, CDR2 YYEEEE. This CDR3 has 15 residues. CDR3 sequence (DNA): TGTGCCAGCAGCCCCCGGACAGGGCGTGCCGGGGAGCTGTTTTTT. This translates into CASSPRTGRAGELFF.

This rearrangement joins TRBV29-1 to TRBJ2-1; 7 nucleotides line up with TRBD2. With 3 bases clipped from V and 4 bases from J, the junction kept 3 bases outside the gene matches. CDR1 is SQVTM, CDR2 ANQGSEA, per germline. The CDR3 runs 13 residues. DNA for the CDR3: TGCAGCGTTGACGGGACTACTTACAATGAGCAGTTCTTC. Its protein product is CSVDGTTYNEQFF.

The CDR3 sequence: CASSLIGGGDTEAFF. CDR3 in DNA: TGCGCCAGCAGCTTGATTGGGGGAGGCGACACTGAAGCTTTCTTT. The chain is built from TRBV5-1 and TRBJ1-1, with D possibly TRBD1 on 5 matching bases. CDR3 size: 15 residues. From germline, CDR1 is SGHRS and CDR2 YFSETQ. V lost 1 base and J 3 bases, leaving 13 bases between the germline ends.

This clone was counted between two and nine times. The chain carries TRBV11-3 and TRBJ2-1, with 7 bases fitting TRBD2. The CDR3 loop spans 15 amino acids. In germline, CDR1 is SGHNT, CDR2 YENEEA. V lost 5 bases, J lost 8 bases, and 12 bases stayed unmatched. The CDR3 is CASSLRGRGVDEQFF. In nucleotides, the CDR3 is TGTGCCAGCAGCCTTAGGGGCCGGGGGGTAGATGAGCAGTTCTTC.

As for this clone: This may be a read error: a much more frequent sequence differs by one nucleotide. The chain joins TRBV27 to TRBJ2-3, with TRBD2 identical over 7 bases. CDR1 is MNHEY and CDR2 is SMNVEV in the germline V gene (reference sequence). This CDR3 comprises 14 residues. With 6 bases clipped from V and 2 bases from J, the junction kept 5 bases outside the gene matches. CDR3 sequence reads: CASSFGTTTDTQYF. CDR3 sequence (DNA): TGTGCCAGCAGCTTCGGGACTACCACAGATACGCAGTATTTT.

The chain carries TRBV19 and TRBJ1-3; D is ambiguous. Germline assignment: CDR1 LNHDA and CDR2 SQIVND (reference sequence). This CDR3 is built from 15 residues. The V end lost 7 bases, the J end lost 0 bases, and 13 bases lay between the germline ends. The CDR3 spells CASKLGSGSGNTIYF. In nucleotides, the CDR3 is TGTGCCAGTAAGCTGGGCTCCGGCTCTGGAAACACCATATATTTT.

The gene calls are TRBV5-1 and TRBJ2-2; 8 bases are shared with TRBD1. Germline CDR1 SGHRS, CDR2 YFSETQ. V dropped 0 bases and J dropped 7; count of bases not matched to a gene: 11. The CDR3 has 17 residues. CDR3: CASSLVVAQGVIGELFF. The CDR3 bases are TGCGCCAGCAGCTTGGTTGTAGCACAGGGGGTTATCGGGGAGCTGTTTTTT.

The V and J genes are TRBV10-2 and TRBJ2-7; either TRBD1 or TRBD2 may supply D (5 bases each). Trimming stripped 11 bases from V and 5 bases from J, with 19 bases between. The germline gives CDR1 WSHSY, CDR2 SAAADI. The CDR3 sequence is 13 residues long. CDR3 nucleotide sequence: TGCGCCGCGGGCGAGGGGAGAGCGGACGAGCAGTACTTC. It is translated as CAAGEGRADEQYF.

The CDR3 DNA reads as TGTGCCAGCATTATCGCTTCTGGGGCCAACGTCCTGACTTTC. Translation: CASIIASGANVLTF. The chain joins TRBV28 to TRBJ2-6; no clear D. Germline V gene data show CDR1 as MDHEN and CDR2 as SYDVKM. The CDR3 contains 14 residues. V was shortened by 7 bases and J by 1 base, with 8 bases between the two germline ends.

This sequence joins TRBV7-2 and TRBJ2-1, with D maybe TRBD2 (5 bases). Germline assignment: CDR1 SGHTA and CDR2 FQGNSA. V was trimmed by 5 bases and J by 9 bases, leaving 11 bases between them. CDR3 size: 12 residues. The CDR3 DNA reads TGTGCCAGCAGCCGAACTAGAATTGAGCAGTTCTTC. This translates into CASSRTRIEQFF.

The V gene is TRBV28, the J gene TRBJ1-5; D is undetermined. The V and J ends lost 8 bases and 7 bases respectively, with 12 bases between them. The CDR3 totals 12 residues. Germline V gene sequence: CDR1 MDHEN, CDR2 SYDVKM. The CDR3 DNA reads TGTGCCAGCTCCACTGCGGGGCAGCCCCAGCATTTT. Amino acid sequence: CASSTAGQPQHF.

The CDR3 coding sequence is TGCAGCGTTGAAGATGGGACAGGGGGCTACGAGCAGTACTTC. Its protein is CSVEDGTGGYEQYF. The chain carries TRBV29-1 and TRBJ2-7; 11 positions match TRBD1. This CDR3 contains 14 residues. In germline, CDR1 is SQVTM, CDR2 ANQGSEA. Trimming cost V 0 bases and J 3 bases; bases outside gene matches: 1.

J is TRBJ2-2 and V is TRBV15; the match to TRBD1 covers 7 bases. J was trimmed by 3 bases and V by 0 bases; bases with no gene match: 7. Looked up from germline, CDR1 is LNHNV and CDR2 is YYDKDF (reference sequence). CDR3 length: 17 residues. The CDR3, as DNA: TGTGCCACCAGCAGAGATCTTGGAGACAGGGACACCGGGGAGCTGTTTTTT. Translated, it gives CATSRDLGDRDTGELFF.

The chain couples TRBV2 to TRBJ2-2, with D possibly being TRBD1 (6 bases). This CDR3 region has 14 residues. V was trimmed by 4 bases and J by 7 bases, leaving 13 bases between them. The V gene's germline CDR1 is SNHLY and CDR2 FYNNEI. The CDR3 DNA reads TGTGCCAGCAGTGCGACAGGTTGGATCGGGGAGCTGTTTTTT. Translated: CASSATGWIGELFF.

Concerning this clone: Within the sample, other DNA sequences also encode this same CDR3. The chain uses TRBV20-1 and TRBJ2-5; the D is unclear. Germline-derived CDR1 and CDR2 are DFQATT and SNEGSKA (reference sequence). CDR3 size: 11 residues. The V and J ends lost 2 bases and 2 bases respectively, with 3 bases between them. The CDR3 loop is CSARSQETQYF. The CDR3 DNA is TGCAGTGCTAGATCTCAAGAGACCCAGTACTTC.

This clone appeared once. The V call is TRBV11-2, the J call TRBJ2-5; no definite D call. Trimming shortened V by 3 bases and J by 4 bases, and 6 bases separated the two germline ends. CDR3 length: 12 amino acids. In germline, CDR1 is SGHAT, CDR2 FQNNGV. The CDR3 here is CASSLARETQYF. CDR3 nucleotide sequence: TGTGCCAGCAGCTTGGCACGAGAGACCCAGTACTTC.

This rearrangement joins TRBV11-2 to TRBJ2-7; D is uncertain. The CDR3 length is 15 residues. Germline CDR1 and CDR2: SGHAT and FQNNGV. Trimming took 2 bases from V and 6 from J, leaving 17 bases between them. CDR3 protein: CASSLTGLGFGEQYF. DNA of the CDR3: TGTGCCAGCAGCTTAACGGGCTTAGGGTTCGGCGAGCAGTACTTC.

Of note for this clone: A far larger clone is just one base off, so this is likely a read error. CDR3 protein: CASGTPGLAYEQYF. DNA for the CDR3: TGTGCCAGTGGTACCCCGGGACTAGCGTACGAGCAGTACTTC. The chain has TRBV19 and TRBJ2-7; 10 positions agree with TRBD2. Germline V CDR1 and CDR2: LNHDA, SQIVND (reference sequence). The CDR3 is 14 amino acids. Trimming took 8 bases from V and 4 from J; bases not matched to a gene: 8.

Only one count was recorded for this clone. V gene TRBV5-1 combines with J gene TRBJ2-7; 10 bases are a match to TRBD2. The J segment lost 5 bases and the V segment lost 3 bases, leaving 5 bases of the junction unmatched. The CDR3 contains 14 residues. CDR1 and CDR2 (germline): SGHRS, YFSETQ. For the CDR3, the DNA is TGCGCCAGCAGCTCACGAGCGGGAGGGAACGAGCAGTACTTC. Its translation is CASSSRAGGNEQYF.

V and J are TRBV5-8 and TRBJ2-2; TRBD2 matches at 8 bases. V dropped 0 bases and J dropped 6; count of bases not matched to a gene: 4. Germline CDR1 reads SGHTS; CDR2 reads YDEGEE. The CDR3 contains 15 residues. The CDR3 protein is CASSLEGLVSGELFF. In DNA, the CDR3 is TGTGCCAGCAGCTTGGAGGGACTAGTTTCCGGGGAGCTGTTTTTT.